Sequencing of this T cell receptor (beta chain) was carried out in a study of blood T cell repertoires in COVID-19. Germline V lookup: CDR1 SGHRS, CDR2 YFSETQ. This CDR3 region has 15 residues. Trimming pared 0 bases from V and 4 bases from J, leaving 11 bases between. TCRdb keeps only in-frame clones here, not all; method: immunoSEQ multiplex PCR. The sample has about 270,000 clones; about 82% are singletons. V usage is TRBV5-1 and J usage is TRBJ1-5, with a possible D match to TRBD1 (5 bases). The receptor was isolated from a woman of 80 years or more with COVID-19, enrolled during active disease. Sequencing input: peripheral blood. CDR3 bases: TGCGCCAGCAGCTTGGGGGGCGCGAATAATCAGCCCCAGCATTTT. Its translation is CASSLGGANNQPQHF.